This T cell receptor beta chain derives from a study of shared clonotypes between healthy human individuals. Every subset's genomic DNA went evenly onto several immunoSEQ plates. Libraries were prepared by immunoSEQ multiplex PCR; TCRdb keeps only in-frame clonotypes and omits some of them. The sample has some 1,900,000 clones, about 95% seen once. Germline loops: CDR1 SGHVS, CDR2 FQNEAQ. The length of the CDR3 is 15 residues. With 1 base clipped from V and 0 bases from J, the junction kept 3 bases outside the gene matches. Cells designated naive CD8 were CD45RO-negative and were positively selected for CCR7, with terminally differentiated effector memory CD45RA+ cells excluded. The donors were adults (healthy and HIV-negative) with no recent acute infections or vaccinations.

Input material: naive CD8+ T cells sorted from blood. This sequence was found in a young man in good health. The V call is TRBV7-8, the J call TRBJ2-7; 7 positions match TRBD2. CDR3 protein: CASSLGEGSSYEQYF. In nucleotides, the CDR3 is TGTGCCAGCAGCTTAGGGGAGGGGAGCTCCTACGAGCAGTACTTC.